The source of this T cell receptor (beta chain) is a study of radiotherapy plus CTLA-4 blockade in lung cancer. Study information: Across the patients, objective responses occurred in more than 15%, and disease control in roughly 31%.

CDR1 and CDR2 from the germline V gene are KGHSH and LQKENI. This CDR3 region has 18 residues. With 6 bases removed from V and 8 bases from J, the gap between germline ends came to 29 bases. The assay was immunoSEQ multiplex PCR, and TCRdb's table has in-frame clones only and misses some. The table includes 30,000 to 40,000 clones, about four fifths detected once. Comments on this clone: Its antigen is not known.

Whole-study results and caveats: Early blood T cell clone changes and increased post-radiation serum interferon-beta were reportedly the strongest response predictors. Blood saw expansion of tumor-derived TCR clones after radiotherapy plus ipilimumab.

The V gene is TRBV18, the J gene TRBJ2-1; D possibly matches TRBD1 or TRBD2 (5 bases each). This material consisted of peripheral blood, taken from a patient treated with radiotherapy plus ipilimumab. This TCR was recovered from a human donor with non-small cell lung cancer that progressed on radiotherapy plus ipilimumab. Here the CDR3 reads CASSPNPWDLTTYDEQFF. The CDR3, as DNA: TGTGCCAGCTCCCCAAATCCCTGGGACCTCACTACCTATGATGAGCAGTTCTTC.